This T cell receptor (beta chain) was sequenced during a study of early T cells in non-severe SARS-CoV-2 infection (dated by TCRdb to the early 2020s). Regarding the research as a whole: Because TCR sequencing was done on bulk RNA from unsorted whole blood, the alpha and beta chains could not be paired.

What the research found in general, with its limitations: Matching against VDJdb was skewed toward anti-spike CD8 responses, likely underestimated virus-specific expansions, and missed private and CD4 specificities.

The method behind the library was 5' RACE. The sequencer listed for this sample is NextSeq 500. In the TCR library protocol, unique molecular identifiers were attached to individual cDNA molecules to correct for PCR bias and sequencing error. Both TCR alpha and beta chains were sequenced, and tight co-correlation was observed between alpha and beta sequence abundances in each sample. In the paper's pipeline: Decombinator V4 was used to annotate TCR sequences for V gene, J gene and CDR3. TCRs were defined as expanded if a significant change between any two time points was detected under a Poisson model with p below 0.0001. Abundances of TCRs were expressed as counts per million after normalisation to the total number of TCRs sequenced in each sample. MAIT TCRs were defined by TRAV1-2 paired with TRAJ12, TRAJ20 or TRAJ33, and iNKT TCRs by TRAV10 paired with TRAJ18. VDJdb, accessed on 1 November 2021, was searched for TCRs annotated for CMV, EBV and SARS-CoV-2, and TCRs annotated for more than one antigen were excluded. The raw public reads went through TCRdb reprocessing: fastp at Q25, MiXCR clone calling, in-frame beta chains kept. Each CDR3 protein appears once, grouped with its most common genes and DNA. TCRdb, rather than the study authors, made the V and J calls. In all, the sample holds tens of thousands of distinct CDR3 sequences, and 10% to 15% of those were seen once. Around 1.8% of the sample goes to the ten largest clones.

As to this clonotype: The clone's antigen remains unknown. No base quality information exists; no much larger clone differs at one position.

CDR1 and CDR2, looked up from the germline V gene, are SNHLY and FYNNEI. The CDR3 starts with the cysteine, ends with the phenylalanine, and has 13 residues. Only the CDR3 portion is preserved as DNA: 39 bases, with reading frame beginning at the first base. V is pruned by 6 bases and J by 6 bases, leaving 7 bases of the junction without a gene match. The study was a case-control design nested within a healthcare worker cohort in London, UK, with weekly nasopharyngeal swab PCR tests and blood sampling. Between 23 and 31 March 2020, the week of the UK lockdown, healthcare workers were enrolled and then followed up weekly for as long as 16 weeks.

This sequence originates from an adult who was a healthcare worker with PCR-confirmed SARS-CoV-2 infection or an uninfected control (not recorded which). The sequencing input was whole blood. The rearrangement combines TRBV2 with TRBJ2-7; 8 bases in the junction line up with TRBD1. The CDR3 protein: CASSGQGPSEQYF. Read as DNA, the sequence is TGTGCCAGCAGCGGACAGGGTCCTAGCGAGCAGTACTTC.